This record looks at one T cell receptor (beta chain) sequence and its context. The sample is drawn from a study of blood T cell repertoires in COVID-19. Turning to the study itself: Sample material is recorded as cDNA or gDNA derived from T cells, B-cell-depleted T cells, or PBMCs.

Per the original data handling: From reference gene primer amplification, estimates of nucleated cell counts were derived. Measured with immunoSEQ multiplex PCR; TCRdb has only the in-frame clones, and not every one. V, J and clone size reflect that table, while D and trimming were determined from the DNA. The sample includes about 200,000 clones, 86% of them seen just once. Germline V lookup: CDR1 SEHNR, CDR2 FQNEAQ (reference sequence). The V end was cut by 5 bases, the J end by 8 bases, with 13 bases between. There are 13 residues in the CDR3. This TCR came from a man aged 45-65 years with acute or convalescent COVID-19. The sample taken for sequencing was peripheral blood. J is TRBJ1-5 and V is TRBV7-9, with D unclear. This CDR3 is CASSDRAGEPQHF. The CDR3 nucleotides read TGTGCCAGCAGCGACCGGGCCGGGGAGCCCCAGCATTTT.